This TCR beta chain stems from a study of CD8 T cells in Susac syndrome. Study conclusions and caveats: As the study acknowledged, the number of individuals in its TCR sequencing and HLA analysis was relatively small.

RNA amounts of about 0.45 to 1 ug underwent reverse transcription with random hexamers. The authors amplified TCR beta CDR3 across 54 Vbeta and 13 Jbeta using immunoSEQ multiplex PCR. TCRdb re-analysed the immunoSEQ multiplex PCR reads in MiXCR, keeping a single row per CDR3 protein. The sample has around 150,000 distinct CDR3 sequences, roughly 95% seen once. Germline V gene lookup returns CDR1 MNHEY and CDR2 SMNVEV (reference sequence). V lost 5 bases and J lost 6; bases outside the gene matches: 9. This CDR3 region has 15 residues. Turning to this clonotype: The antigen is not known.

Controls were healthy donors chosen to match patients in age and sex. Negative magnetic isolation gave CD8+ and CD4+ cells; FACS enriched CD8+ TEMRA. The material sequenced was CD4+ T cells from PBMCs. The receptor comes from a human donor in good health. This chain uses TRBV27 with TRBJ2-1, with 8 bases that match TRBD1. CDR3 residues: CASSPAGTGLNEQFF. CDR3 DNA sequence: TGTGCCAGCAGTCCTGCCGGGACAGGTCTCAATGAGCAGTTCTTC.